Sequencing of this TCR beta chain was carried out in a study of Graves' ophthalmopathy and Graves' hyperthyroidism (dated by TCRdb to between 2017 and 2018). About the full investigation: Peripheral blood was collected at initial diagnosis, before any treatment. TCR beta repertoire signatures were used to distinguish Graves' ophthalmopathy from Graves' hyperthyroidism and to predict progression to ophthalmopathy. In total, 120 to 150 blood samples were TCR-sequenced: approximately 42 ophthalmopathy, some 72 hyperthyroidism and some 17 hyperthyroidism-to-ophthalmopathy patients. To explore V-J signatures that separate ophthalmopathy from hyperthyroidism, a discovery set of about a hundred patients was enrolled, consisting of approximately 44 with ophthalmopathy and under 65 with stable hyperthyroidism. The independent validation cohort included around 19 hyperthyroidism patients plus 17 patients who later progressed from hyperthyroidism to ophthalmopathy. In more than five hyperthyroidism patients, T-cell repertoires of thyroid tissue and blood were compared. Once sampling was done, hyperthyroidism patients were given methimazole at a starting dose of 30 mg daily, while ophthalmopathy patients were given high-dose intravenous methylprednisolone. For training and testing, the approximately 97 patients in the discovery cohort were randomly divided in a 7:3 ratio.

The ophthalmopathy patients had moderately to severely active disease, with a Clinical Activity Score of 3 or higher, a NOSPECS grade of 4 or higher, and a disease duration of less than 3 months. Patients with other autoimmune diseases, uncontrolled infections, pregnancy or lactation were excluded. Diagnosis was based on clinical symptoms, serum thyroxine, TRAb, thyroid ultrasound and orbital computed tomography. Using Ficoll-Paque density gradient centrifugation, PBMCs were isolated from roughly 9.2 ml of fresh peripheral blood. Trizol reagent was used to extract the total RNA, and its quality was then checked on an Agilent 2100 Bioanalyzer. For repertoire sequencing, the TCR beta CDR3 regions were amplified from RNA transcripts. The first round was an RT-PCR using HTBI primers with the Qiagen OneStep RT-PCR kit, and this first round was followed by a second-round multiplex PCR, then size selection and purification. Sequencing of the libraries was carried out on an Illumina HiSeq2000 in paired-end mode with 100 bp reads. The study's processing was this. SOAPnuke was used to process the reads, removing any read that contained adapters or uncalled bases, had a mean Phred below 15, or lacked an exact match to the constant primer or identifier. High-quality paired reads were merged with COPE v1.2.5. Each unique nucleotide sequence was treated as a clonotype, and MiTCR v1.1 was used to align the clonotypes to the IMGT TRB V, D and J references. The analysis was limited to V-J combinations with a frequency above 0.0001, which together covered about 99% of the repertoires. A TCR clonal expansion and chaos score per V-J combination was defined as the ratio of F50 clonal expansion to chaos observed in the TCRdist matrix. Welch's t-statistics and random forest were used to reduce the features to about 12 V-J combinations, which were then used as input to a naive Bayes classifier. Thyroid-blood repertoire similarity was quantified with the Morisita-Horn index. TCRdb itself trimmed the public reads at Q25 with fastp, ran MiXCR and retained productive beta chains. Entries that share a CDR3 protein sequence are merged under the most common genes and DNA. The V and J calls and clone size are TCRdb's, not the authors'. Recorded for this sample are about 500,000 distinct CDR3 sequences; roughly an eighth of them occurred a single time. Clones ranked in the top ten supply about a tenth of the sample.

General findings and caveats noted by the study authors: Most expanded thyroid clonotypes with a frequency above 0.001 also appeared in blood, which suggests that blood repertoires may reflect the immune response in the thyroid. In validation, the model predicted ophthalmopathy progression with about 71% sensitivity and less than 80% specificity; roughly eleven predicted patients were CT-confirmed with GO in a median of approximately six months. No statistical method was used to set the sample size in advance, and the investigators knew which group each participant was assigned to. Ophthalmopathy was separated from stable hyperthyroidism by the 13-signature model with just under 90% sensitivity and 81% to 84% specificity in cross-validation and with 80%/75% in the test set.

From cysteine to phenylalanine, the CDR3 is 14 amino acids long. The entry retains the CDR3 DNA only, 42 bases that are in frame from base 1. V loses 7 bases, J loses 13 bases, and the germline ends lie 22 bases apart. This clonotype was observed many times. The specificity of this receptor is unknown. No quality values exist for individual bases; no much larger clone is one base distant. Recombination connected TRBV12-3 or TRBV12-4 to TRBJ2-2; no D gene can be assigned with confidence. The sample consisted of blood. This sequence originates from a woman aged 25 to 39 with Graves' ophthalmopathy. Donor details come from another sample of the same person, matched by shared clones. The base sequence is TGTGCCAGCACCCCCTCCGGGTTCCCTCGCAGGCTGTTTTTT. Its product reads: CASTPSGFPRRLFF.